This T cell receptor (beta chain) was profiled in a study of blood T cells in healthy people across ages. A sample-barcoded 5' primer and a J-beta primer mix were used in a second PCR of about 7 to 12 cycles. TCRdb used MiXCR to reprocess the 5' RACE reads, holding one entry per CDR3 protein. Among fewer than 900,000 distinct CDR3 sequences, 30% to 45% were seen once, and the ten largest hold over 10%. Notes on this clonotype: Its target is not known.

All donors came from Russia, were Caucasian and healthy, and spanned ages roughly 6 to 100. Peripheral blood, roughly 9.3 milliliters per donor, was collected. Isolation recovered at least 7 million PBMCs from every sample. General study points: Among T cells, TCR beta diversity per million cells dropped roughly linearly as age rose.

This clonotype originated in a man in his late teens or twenties in good health. The sequencing input was blood.

The CDR3 reads CATSDTGQNSSYNEQFF. The DNA of the CDR3 is TGTGCCACCAGTGATACAGGACAGAATAGCTCCTACAATGAGCAGTTCTTC. V usage is TRBV24-1 and J usage is TRBJ2-1; possibly TRBD1 for D (6 bases). The CDR3 runs to 17 residues. V gave up 3 bases and J gave up 0 bases, with 14 bases separating them. Germline V lookup: CDR1 KGHDR, CDR2 SFDVKD.